This record covers a single TCR beta chain. Profiled with immunoSEQ multiplex PCR; TCRdb holds only in-frame clones, not every one. The sample consists of 75,000 to 100,000 clones, roughly 94% of them appearing once. These data come from a study of technical replicates of blood from several donors. Germline V gives CDR1 SNHLY, CDR2 FYNNEI. This CDR3 spans 15 amino acids. Losses at the gene ends were 6 bases for V and 5 bases for J; bases not matched to a gene: 8. This chain uses TRBV2 with TRBJ1-5; 9 bases align to TRBD1. The receptor's source is a human donor in good health. The specimen was T cells isolated from PBMCs. The DNA of the CDR3 is TGTGCCAGCAGGGCGGACAGGGGCGGGGATCAGCCCCAGCATTTT. It encodes CASRADRGGDQPQHF.